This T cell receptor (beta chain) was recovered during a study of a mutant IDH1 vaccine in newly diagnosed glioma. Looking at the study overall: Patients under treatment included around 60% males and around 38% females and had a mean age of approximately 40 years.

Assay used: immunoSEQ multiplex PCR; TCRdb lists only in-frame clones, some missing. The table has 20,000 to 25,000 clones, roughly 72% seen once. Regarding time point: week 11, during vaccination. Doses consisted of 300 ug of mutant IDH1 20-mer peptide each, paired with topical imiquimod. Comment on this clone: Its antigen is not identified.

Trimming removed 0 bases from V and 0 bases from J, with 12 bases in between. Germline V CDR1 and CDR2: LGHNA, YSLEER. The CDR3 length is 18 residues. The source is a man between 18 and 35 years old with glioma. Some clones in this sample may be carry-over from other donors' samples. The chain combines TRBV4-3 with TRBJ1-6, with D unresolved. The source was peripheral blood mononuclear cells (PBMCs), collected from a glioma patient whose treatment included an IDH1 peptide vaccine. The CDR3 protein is CASSQDSPGSSYNSPLHF. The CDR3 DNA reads TGCGCCAGCAGCCAAGATTCCCCTGGGAGCTCCTATAATTCACCCCTCCACTTT.